This entry lists 7 T cell receptor beta chains sequenced from one sample in a study of blood T cells in healthy people across ages. Alongside a J-beta primer mix, a sample-barcoded 5' primer served in a second PCR lasting roughly 7 to 12 cycles. Each CDR3 protein is one row after TCRdb ran MiXCR on the 5' RACE reads. Of 1,300,000 or so distinct CDR3 sequences in the sample, approximately 59% were seen once. The sample consisted of blood. The receptor set was obtained from a man younger than 30 in good health.

This clonotype was seen more than once but under ten times. The rearrangement joins TRBV27 to TRBJ2-1; D may be TRBD1 (6 bases). The V end was cut by 5 bases, the J end by 7 bases, with 21 bases between. From germline, CDR1 is MNHEY and CDR2 SMNVEV (reference sequence). The CDR3 length is 16 residues. The CDR3 sequence: CASSPIHIQGPNEQFF. CDR3 in DNA: TGTGCCAGCAGTCCGATCCACATACAGGGACCGAATGAGCAGTTCTTC.

The rearrangement joins TRBV6-6 to TRBJ2-5, with D possibly matching TRBD2 (6 bases). The DNA end is more similar to TRBJ2-7, so the J call may be wrong. The germline V gene encodes CDR1 MNHNY and CDR2 SVGAGI (reference sequence). CDR3 length: 15 amino acids. The CDR3 is CASTTNGGSSYEQYF. Written as DNA, the CDR3 is TGTGCCAGCACCACCAACGGGGGTTCGTCCTACGAGCAGTACTTC.

This clonotype has just a few counts. The V and J genes are TRBV3-1 and TRBJ2-1, with D perhaps given as TRBD1 or TRBD2 (6 bases each). This CDR3 comprises 14 residues. With 5 bases removed from V and 15 bases from J, the gap between germline ends came to 23 bases. The V gene's germline CDR1 is LGHDT and CDR2 YNNKEL (reference sequence). The CDR3 nucleotides are TGTGCCAGCAGCTACAGGGACTCCTCAAGGGGTCGGTTCTTC. Residues: CASSYRDSSRGRFF.

This clonotype was seen more than once but under ten times. This chain connects TRBV20-1 to TRBJ1-5, with a tentative D call TRBD1 (5 bases). Trimming removed 6 bases at V and 4 bases at J, with 16 bases between. CDR3 size: 14 residues. CDR1 is DFQATT, CDR2 SNEGSKA, per germline (reference sequence). The CDR3 is CSAKGWGLNQPQHF. The CDR3 DNA is TGCAGTGCAAAGGGATGGGGACTTAATCAGCCCCAGCATTTT.

The chain combines TRBV7-2 with TRBJ2-1, with 11 bases identical to TRBD2. Germline CDR1 and CDR2: SGHTA and FQGNSA. V shed 6 bases and J 7 bases; nucleotides not matched to a gene: 5. The CDR3 loop spans 14 amino acids. As DNA, the CDR3 is TGTGCCAGCAGAACTAGCGGGAGTCGGAATGAGCAGTTCTTC. Translation gives CASRTSGSRNEQFF.

This clonotype was found a few times. The chain links TRBV6-2 or TRBV6-3 to TRBJ2-1; D not certain. The DNA end is more similar to TRBJ2-7, so the J call may be wrong. The CDR3 covers 12 residues. The germline V gene encodes CDR1 MNHEY and CDR2 SVGEGT. As DNA, the CDR3 is TGTGCCAGCAGCCCTCTCCGGAATGAGCAGTACTTC. Protein sequence: CASSPLRNEQYF.

This clonotype was seen a few times. A read error may account for a junction end that differs from germline. The chain links TRBV12-3 or TRBV12-4 to TRBJ2-7, with a tentative D call TRBD2 (5 bases). The CDR3 runs to 12 residues. Here the CDR3 reads CASSKDSYQQYF. The CDR3 nucleotides are TGTGCCAGCAGTAAGGACTCCTACCAGCAGTACTTC.